Listed below are T cell receptor beta chains from one sample, sequenced in a study of Tregs in tolerant kidney transplant recipients. The method was immunoSEQ multiplex PCR; TCRdb's version includes in-frame clones alone and lacks a portion of them. This repertoire shows tens of thousands of clones, less than 90% found once; its top ten account for roughly 0.4%. Sequencing was performed on CD4+ T cells from blood, taken before the transplant. Source of these receptors: a human donor who received a combined kidney and bone marrow transplant. CDR3s include the opening cysteine and the closing phenylalanine or tryptophan. The order of the fields is CDR3 DNA, CDR3 protein, J gene, clone size, V gene, D gene. D genes are given only for firm matches. A clone size is listed for some rows: how often the clone was seen (once, few, many), or a class if it is expanded.

TGTGCCAGCAGTATCCAGGGAACTAATGAAAAACTGTTTTTT CASSIQGTNEKLFF TRBJ1-4 . TRBV7-2 .
TGTGCCAGCAGCCCGTGGGGACAGGGGACATACGAGCAGTACTTC CASSPWGQGTYEQYF TRBJ2-7 . TRBV5-8 TRBD1
TGCGCCAGCAGCCTCGGACTAGAATCGTACAATGAGCAGTTCTTC CASSLGLESYNEQFF TRBJ2-1 once TRBV4-3 TRBD2
TGTGCCAGCAGCGAGACAGGGGCGACCACCGGGGAGCTGTTTTTT CASSETGATTGELFF TRBJ2-2 . TRBV6-4 TRBD1
TGTGCCAGCATGAGGACTGTGGAGGCGAATATCGAGCAGTACTTC CASMRTVEANIEQYF TRBJ2-7 once TRBV27 .
TGTGCCAGCAGGGAACTAGCGGGAGGGTCGGGAGAGCAGTACTTC CASRELAGGSGEQYF TRBJ2-7 . TRBV7-2 TRBD2
TGTGCCAGCAGTTTTAGCGGGAGGGTAGAAGATACGCAGTATTTT CASSFSGRVEDTQYF TRBJ2-3 . TRBV7-8 TRBD2
TGTGCCAGCTCCCGGGACTCCTACGAGCAGTACTTC CASSRDSYEQYF TRBJ2-7 . TRBV28 .
TGTGCCAGCAGCATCGGACAGGGGAACACTGAAGCTTTCTTT CASSIGQGNTEAFF TRBJ1-1 . TRBV7-9 TRBD1
TGTGCCAGCAGAGCAGCGGGCTCGGGATCCTACGAGCAGTACTTC CASRAAGSGSYEQYF TRBJ2-7 . TRBV2 .
TGTGCCACCACCCTCCAGGTCCCTGAAAAACTGTTTTTT CATTLQVPEKLFF TRBJ1-4 . TRBV6-1 .
TGTGCCAGTATGAAGACGGGAGAGCAGTTCTTC CASMKTGEQFF TRBJ2-1 . TRBV28 .
TGCGCCAGCAGCCAAGGGGGAGTGACTAGCGACCCGACAGATACGCAGTATTTT CASSQGGVTSDPTDTQYF TRBJ2-3 . TRBV4-3 TRBD2
TGTGCCAGCGGGGGGGGACAGGGGACCCAGTACTTC CASGGGQGTQYF TRBJ2-5 . TRBV7-6 TRBD1
TGTGCCAGCAGCCAGGCAGGCAAAAACTATGGCTACACCTTC CASSQAGKNYGYTF TRBJ1-2 . TRBV11-1 .
TGTGCCAGCAGTGAAGGTTCTCGCAACGGTGCCTACGAGCAGTACTTC CASSEGSRNGAYEQYF TRBJ2-7 . TRBV6-1 .